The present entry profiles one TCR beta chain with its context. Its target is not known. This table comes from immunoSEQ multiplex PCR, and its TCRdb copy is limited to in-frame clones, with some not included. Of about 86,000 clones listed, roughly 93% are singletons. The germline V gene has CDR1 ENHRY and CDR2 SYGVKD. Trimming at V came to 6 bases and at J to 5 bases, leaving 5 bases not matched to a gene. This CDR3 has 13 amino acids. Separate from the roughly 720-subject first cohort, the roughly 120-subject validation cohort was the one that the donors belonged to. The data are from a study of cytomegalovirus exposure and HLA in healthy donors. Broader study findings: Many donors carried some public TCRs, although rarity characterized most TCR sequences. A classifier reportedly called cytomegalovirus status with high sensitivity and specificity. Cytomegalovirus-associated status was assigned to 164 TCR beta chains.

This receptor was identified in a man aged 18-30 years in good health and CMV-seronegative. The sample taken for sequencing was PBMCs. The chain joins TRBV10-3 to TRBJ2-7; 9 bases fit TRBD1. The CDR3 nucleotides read TGTGCCATCAGCGGGACAGGGCTTCACGAGCAGTACTTC. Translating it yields CAISGTGLHEQYF.